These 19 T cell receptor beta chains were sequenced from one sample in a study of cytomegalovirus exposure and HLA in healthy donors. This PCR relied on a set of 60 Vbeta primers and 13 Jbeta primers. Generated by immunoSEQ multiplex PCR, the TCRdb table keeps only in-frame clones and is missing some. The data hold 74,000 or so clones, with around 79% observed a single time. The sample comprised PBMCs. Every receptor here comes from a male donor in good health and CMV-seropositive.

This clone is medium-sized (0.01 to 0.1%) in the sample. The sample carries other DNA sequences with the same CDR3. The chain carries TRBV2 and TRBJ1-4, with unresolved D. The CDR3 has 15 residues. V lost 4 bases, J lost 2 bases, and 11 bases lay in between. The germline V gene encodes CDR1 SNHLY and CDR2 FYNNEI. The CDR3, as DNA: TGTGCCAGCAGTGGCCTCGGCGGCACTAATGAAAAACTGTTTTTT. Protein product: CASSGLGGTNEKLFF.

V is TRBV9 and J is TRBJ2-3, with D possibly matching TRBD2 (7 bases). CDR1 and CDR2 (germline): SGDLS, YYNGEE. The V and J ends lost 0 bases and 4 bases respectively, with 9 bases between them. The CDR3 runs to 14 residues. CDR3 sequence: CASSVGGGADTQYF. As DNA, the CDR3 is TGTGCCAGCAGCGTAGGGGGGGGCGCAGATACGCAGTATTTT.

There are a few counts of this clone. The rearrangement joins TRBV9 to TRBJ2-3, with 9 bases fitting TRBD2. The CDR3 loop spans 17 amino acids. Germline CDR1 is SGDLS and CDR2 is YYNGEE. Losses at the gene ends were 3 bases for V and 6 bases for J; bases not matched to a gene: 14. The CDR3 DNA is TGTGCCAGCAGCGCCCCCTACGGCGGGGGGGTGGGGGATACGCAGTATTTT. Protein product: CASSAPYGGGVGDTQYF.

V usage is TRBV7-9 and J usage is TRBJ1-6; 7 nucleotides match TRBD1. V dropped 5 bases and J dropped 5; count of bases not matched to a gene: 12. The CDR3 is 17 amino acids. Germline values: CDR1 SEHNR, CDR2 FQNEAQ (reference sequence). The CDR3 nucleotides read TGTGCCAGCAGCGTTAGGACCCAGACAGGGAATAATTCACCCCTCCACTTT. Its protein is CASSVRTQTGNNSPLHF.

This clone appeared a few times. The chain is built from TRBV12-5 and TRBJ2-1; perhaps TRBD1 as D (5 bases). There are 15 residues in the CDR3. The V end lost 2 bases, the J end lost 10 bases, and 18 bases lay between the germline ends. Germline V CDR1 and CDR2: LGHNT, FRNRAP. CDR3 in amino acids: CASGLSPQGFSEQFF. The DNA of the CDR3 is TGTGCTAGTGGTTTGTCCCCCCAGGGATTCTCCGAGCAGTTCTTC.

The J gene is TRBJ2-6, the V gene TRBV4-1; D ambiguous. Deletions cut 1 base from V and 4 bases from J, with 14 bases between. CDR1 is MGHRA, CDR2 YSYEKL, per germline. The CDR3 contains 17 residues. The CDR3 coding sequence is TGCGCCAGCAGCCAAGTTATCGGTCTATCCGGGGCCAACGTCCTGACTTTC. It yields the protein CASSQVIGLSGANVLTF.

The DNA for the CDR3 is TGCGCCAGCAGCGGGGGGGACTTCTCTGGGGCCAACGTCCTGACTTTC. Its protein product is CASSGGDFSGANVLTF. The chain has TRBV5-1 and TRBJ2-6, with 7 bases that match TRBD2. Germline-derived CDR1 and CDR2 are SGHRS and YFSETQ. Trimming took 4 bases from V and 0 from J; bases not matched to a gene: 4. The CDR3 totals 16 residues.

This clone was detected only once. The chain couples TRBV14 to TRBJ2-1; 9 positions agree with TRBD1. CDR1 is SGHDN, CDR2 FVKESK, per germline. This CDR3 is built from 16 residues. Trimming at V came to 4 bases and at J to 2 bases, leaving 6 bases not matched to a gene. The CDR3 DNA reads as TGTGCCAGCAGCCGGGACAGGGTTGGCGCCTACAATGAGCAGTTCTTC. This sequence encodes CASSRDRVGAYNEQFF.

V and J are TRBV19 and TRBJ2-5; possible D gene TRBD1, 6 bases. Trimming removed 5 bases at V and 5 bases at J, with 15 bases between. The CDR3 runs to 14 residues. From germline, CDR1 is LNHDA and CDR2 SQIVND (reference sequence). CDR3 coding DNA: TGTGCCAGTAGTTACAGGGAGAGGGGGGAGACCCAGTACTTC. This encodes CASSYRERGETQYF.

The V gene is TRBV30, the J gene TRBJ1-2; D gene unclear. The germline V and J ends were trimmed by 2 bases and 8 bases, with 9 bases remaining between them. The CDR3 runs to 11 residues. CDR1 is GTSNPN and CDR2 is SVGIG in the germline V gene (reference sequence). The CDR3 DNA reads TGTGCCTGGAGTTCGTCCGCGGGCTACACCTTC. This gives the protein CAWSSSAGYTF.

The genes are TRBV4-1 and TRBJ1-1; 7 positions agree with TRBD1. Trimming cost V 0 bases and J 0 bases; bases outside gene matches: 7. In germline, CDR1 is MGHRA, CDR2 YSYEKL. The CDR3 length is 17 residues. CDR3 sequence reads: CASSQDPAGGMNTEAFF. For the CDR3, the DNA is TGCGCCAGCAGCCAAGATCCGGCAGGGGGAATGAACACTGAAGCTTTCTTT.

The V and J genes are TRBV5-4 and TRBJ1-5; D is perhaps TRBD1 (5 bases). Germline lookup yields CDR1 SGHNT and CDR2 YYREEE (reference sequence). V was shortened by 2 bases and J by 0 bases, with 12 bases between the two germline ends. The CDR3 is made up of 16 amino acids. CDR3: CASSLGPTVSNQPQHF. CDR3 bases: TGTGCCAGCAGCTTAGGCCCGACAGTTAGCAATCAGCCCCAGCATTTT.

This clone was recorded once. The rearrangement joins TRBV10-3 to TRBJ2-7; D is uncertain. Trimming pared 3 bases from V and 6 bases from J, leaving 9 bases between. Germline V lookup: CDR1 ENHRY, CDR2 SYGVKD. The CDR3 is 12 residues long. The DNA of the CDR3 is TGTGCCATCAGTGACTCGAGATCCGAGCAGTACTTC. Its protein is CAISDSRSEQYF.

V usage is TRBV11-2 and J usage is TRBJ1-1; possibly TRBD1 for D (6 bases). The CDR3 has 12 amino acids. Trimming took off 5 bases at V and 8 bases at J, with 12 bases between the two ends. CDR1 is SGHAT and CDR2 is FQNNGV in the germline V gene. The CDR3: CASSIYREEAFF. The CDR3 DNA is TGTGCCAGCAGCATATACAGGGAAGAAGCTTTCTTT.

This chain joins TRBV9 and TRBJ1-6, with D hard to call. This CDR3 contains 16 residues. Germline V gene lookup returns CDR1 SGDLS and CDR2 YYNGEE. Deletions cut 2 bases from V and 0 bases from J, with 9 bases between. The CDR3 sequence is CASSVTASSYNSPLHF. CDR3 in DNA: TGTGCCAGCAGCGTGACGGCTAGCTCCTATAATTCACCCCTCCACTTT.

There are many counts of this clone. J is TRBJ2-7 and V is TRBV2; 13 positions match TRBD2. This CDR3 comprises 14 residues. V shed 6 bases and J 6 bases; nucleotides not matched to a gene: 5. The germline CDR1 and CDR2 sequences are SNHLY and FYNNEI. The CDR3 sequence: CASSRRTSGGEQYF. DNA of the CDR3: TGTGCCAGCAGCAGGAGGACTAGCGGGGGCGAGCAGTACTTC.

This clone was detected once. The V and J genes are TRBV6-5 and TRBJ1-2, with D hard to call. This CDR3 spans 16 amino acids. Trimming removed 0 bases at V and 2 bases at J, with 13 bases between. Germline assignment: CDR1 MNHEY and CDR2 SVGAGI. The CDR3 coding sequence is TGTGCCAGCAGTTACTCGAGCGTCCTTATCAACTATGGCTACACCTTC. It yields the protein CASSYSSVLINYGYTF.

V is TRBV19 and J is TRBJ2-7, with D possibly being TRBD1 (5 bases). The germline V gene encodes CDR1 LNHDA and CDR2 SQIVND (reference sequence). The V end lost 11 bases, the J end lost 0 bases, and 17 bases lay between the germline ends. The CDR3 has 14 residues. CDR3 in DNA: TGTGCCTCCGCCGCAGGGCAGGACTCCTACGAGCAGTACTTC. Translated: CASAAGQDSYEQYF.

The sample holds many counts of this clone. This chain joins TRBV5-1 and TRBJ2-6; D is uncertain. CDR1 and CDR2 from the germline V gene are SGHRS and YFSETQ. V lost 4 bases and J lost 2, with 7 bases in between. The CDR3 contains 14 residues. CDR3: CASSLVPGANVLTF. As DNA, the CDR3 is TGCGCCAGCAGCCTCGTCCCTGGGGCCAACGTCCTGACTTTC.